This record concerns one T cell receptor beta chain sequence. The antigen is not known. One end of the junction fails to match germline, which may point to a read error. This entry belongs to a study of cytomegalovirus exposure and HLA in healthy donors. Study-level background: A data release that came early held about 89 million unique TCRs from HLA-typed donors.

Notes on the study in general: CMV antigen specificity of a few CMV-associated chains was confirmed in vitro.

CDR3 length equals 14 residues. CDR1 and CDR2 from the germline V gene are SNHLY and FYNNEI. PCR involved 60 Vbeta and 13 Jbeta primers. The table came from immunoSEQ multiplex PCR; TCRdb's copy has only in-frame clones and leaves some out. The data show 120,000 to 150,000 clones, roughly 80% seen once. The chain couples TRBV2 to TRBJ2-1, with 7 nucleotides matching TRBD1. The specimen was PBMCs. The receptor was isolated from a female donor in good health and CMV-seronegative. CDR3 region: CASREDRIVDEQFF. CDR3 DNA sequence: TGTGCCAGCCGTGAGGACAGGATTGTGGATGAGCAGTTCTTC.